What follows are 3 T cell receptor beta chains derived from one specimen sequenced in a study of memory CD4+ T cells and cytomegalovirus serostatus. The sort gate was single viable CD3+CD4+CD8-CD45RO+ cells for memory CD4+ T cells. Sequenced by immunoSEQ multiplex PCR; TCRdb stores in-frame clones only, minus some. The profile shows approximately 47,000 clones, roughly 78% of them singletons. Input material: memory CD4+ T cells from blood. These receptors came from an adult in good health and CMV-seronegative.

This chain joins TRBV15 and TRBJ2-1; D not resolved. CDR1 is LNHNV, CDR2 YYDKDF, per germline (reference sequence). V lost 1 base, J lost 8 bases, and 9 bases lay in between. This CDR3 is built from 13 residues. The CDR3 sequence: CATSRGPADEQFF. Here the CDR3 DNA reads TGTGCCACCAGCAGAGGGCCCGCGGATGAGCAGTTCTTC. Full variable domain (outside the CDR3, taken from reference TRBV15 and TRBJ2-1): DAMVIQNPRYQVTQFGKPVTLSCSQTLNHNVMYWYQQKSSQAPKLLFHYYDKDFNNEADTPDNFQSRRPNTSFCFLDIRSPGLGDTAMYLCATSRGPADEQFFGPGTRLTVL.

The chain carries TRBV6-5 and TRBJ1-4, with 8 bases matching TRBD1. CDR3 length equals 14 residues. Germline V CDR1 and CDR2: MNHEY, SVGAGI. The V and J ends lost 5 bases and 6 bases, in that order; junction bases with no gene match: 5. CDR3 sequence reads: CASSRQGYDEKLFF. In DNA, the CDR3 is TGTGCCAGCAGTAGACAGGGGTATGATGAAAAACTGTTTTTT.

This chain uses TRBV6-5 with TRBJ1-5; D not resolved. The CDR3 is 13 residues long. Germline-derived CDR1 and CDR2 are MNHEY and SVGAGI. V lost 4 bases, J lost 4 bases, and 8 bases lay in between. The CDR3 nucleotides read TGTGCCAGCAGTTCAGTTCTTAATCAGCCCCAGCATTTT. Translated, it gives CASSSVLNQPQHF.